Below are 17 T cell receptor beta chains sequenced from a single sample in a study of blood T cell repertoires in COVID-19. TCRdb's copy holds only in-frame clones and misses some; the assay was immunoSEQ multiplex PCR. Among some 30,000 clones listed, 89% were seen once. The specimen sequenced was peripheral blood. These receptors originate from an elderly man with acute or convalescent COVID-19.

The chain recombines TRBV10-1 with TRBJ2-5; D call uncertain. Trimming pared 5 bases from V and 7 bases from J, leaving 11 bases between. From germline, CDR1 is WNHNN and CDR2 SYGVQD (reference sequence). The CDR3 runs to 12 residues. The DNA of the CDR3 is TGCGCCAGCAGTCCAGGAATTGGGACCCAGTACTTC. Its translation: CASSPGIGTQYF.

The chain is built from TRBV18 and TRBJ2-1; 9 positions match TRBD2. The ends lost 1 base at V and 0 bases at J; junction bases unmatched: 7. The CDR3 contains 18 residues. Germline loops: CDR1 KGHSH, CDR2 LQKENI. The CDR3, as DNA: TGTGCCAGCTCACCACATCGGACTAGCGAGAGCTCCTACAATGAGCAGTTCTTC. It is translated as CASSPHRTSESSYNEQFF.

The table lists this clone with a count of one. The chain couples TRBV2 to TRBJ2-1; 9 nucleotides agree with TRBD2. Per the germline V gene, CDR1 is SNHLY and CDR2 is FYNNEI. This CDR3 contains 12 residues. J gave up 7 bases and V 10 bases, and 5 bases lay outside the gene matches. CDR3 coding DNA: TGTGCCACTAAGCGGGAGGAGAATGAGCAGTTCTTC. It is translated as CATKREENEQFF.

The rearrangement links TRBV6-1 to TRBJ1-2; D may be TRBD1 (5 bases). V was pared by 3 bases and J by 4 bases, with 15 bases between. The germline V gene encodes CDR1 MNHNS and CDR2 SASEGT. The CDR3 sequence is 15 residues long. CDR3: CASSEAQGAAYGYTF. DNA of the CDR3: TGTGCCAGCAGTGAGGCCCAGGGCGCGGCCTATGGCTACACCTTC.

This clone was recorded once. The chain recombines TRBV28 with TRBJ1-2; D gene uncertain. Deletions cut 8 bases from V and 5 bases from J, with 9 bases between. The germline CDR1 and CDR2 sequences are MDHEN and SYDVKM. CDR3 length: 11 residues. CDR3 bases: TGTGCCAGCTCCGCCACTTATGGCTACACCTTC. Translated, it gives CASSATYGYTF.

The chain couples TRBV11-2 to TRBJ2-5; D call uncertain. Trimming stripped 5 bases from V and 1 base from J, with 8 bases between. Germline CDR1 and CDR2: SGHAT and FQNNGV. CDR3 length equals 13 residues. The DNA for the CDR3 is TGTGCCAGCAGCCCCAGGCTCCAAGAGACCCAGTACTTC. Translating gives CASSPRLQETQYF.

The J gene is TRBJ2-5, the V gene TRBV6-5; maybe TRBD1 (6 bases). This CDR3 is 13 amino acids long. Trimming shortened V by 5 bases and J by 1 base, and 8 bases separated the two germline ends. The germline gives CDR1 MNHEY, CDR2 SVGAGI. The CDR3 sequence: CASSRRGQETQYF. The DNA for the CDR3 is TGTGCCAGCAGTCGCAGGGGCCAAGAGACCCAGTACTTC.

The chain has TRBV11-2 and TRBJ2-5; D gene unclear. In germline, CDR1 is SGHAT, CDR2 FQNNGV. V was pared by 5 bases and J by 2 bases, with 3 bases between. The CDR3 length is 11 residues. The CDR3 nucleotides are TGTGCCAGCAGCCCACAAGAGACCCAGTACTTC. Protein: CASSPQETQYF.

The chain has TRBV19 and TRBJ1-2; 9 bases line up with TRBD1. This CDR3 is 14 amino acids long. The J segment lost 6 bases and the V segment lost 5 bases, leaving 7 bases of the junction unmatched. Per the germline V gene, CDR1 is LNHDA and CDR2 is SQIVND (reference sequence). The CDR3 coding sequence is TGTGCCAGTAGTGTACGACAGGGGGGCGATGGCTACACCTTC. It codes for CASSVRQGGDGYTF.

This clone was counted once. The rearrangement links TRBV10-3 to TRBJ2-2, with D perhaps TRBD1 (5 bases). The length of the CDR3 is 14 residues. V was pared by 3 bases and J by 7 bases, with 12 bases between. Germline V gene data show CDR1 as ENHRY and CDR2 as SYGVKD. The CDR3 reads CAISDSGFVGELFF. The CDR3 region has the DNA TGTGCCATCAGTGATTCAGGGTTTGTCGGGGAGCTGTTTTTT.

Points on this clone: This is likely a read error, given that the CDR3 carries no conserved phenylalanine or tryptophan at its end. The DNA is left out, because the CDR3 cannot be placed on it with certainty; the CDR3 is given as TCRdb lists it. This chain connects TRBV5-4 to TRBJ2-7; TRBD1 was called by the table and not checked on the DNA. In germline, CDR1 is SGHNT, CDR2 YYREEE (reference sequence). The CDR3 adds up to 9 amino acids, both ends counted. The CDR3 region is CASSLTDRA.

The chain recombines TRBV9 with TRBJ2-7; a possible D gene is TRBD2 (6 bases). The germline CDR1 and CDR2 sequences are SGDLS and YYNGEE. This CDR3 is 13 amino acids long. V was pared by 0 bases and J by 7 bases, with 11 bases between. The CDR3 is CASSVGSAGEQYF. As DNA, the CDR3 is TGTGCCAGCAGCGTAGGCTCCGCGGGGGAGCAGTACTTC.

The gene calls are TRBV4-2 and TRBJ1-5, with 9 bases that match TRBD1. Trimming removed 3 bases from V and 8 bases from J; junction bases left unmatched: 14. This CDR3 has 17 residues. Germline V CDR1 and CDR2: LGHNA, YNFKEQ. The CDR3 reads CASSQFGRTGVLEPQHF. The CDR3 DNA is TGTGCCAGCAGCCAGTTCGGCCGGACAGGGGTCCTCGAGCCCCAGCATTTT.

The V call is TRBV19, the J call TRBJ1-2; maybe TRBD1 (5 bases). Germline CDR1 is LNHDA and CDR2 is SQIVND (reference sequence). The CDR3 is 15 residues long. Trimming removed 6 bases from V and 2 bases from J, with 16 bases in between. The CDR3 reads CASSPQRGENYGYTF. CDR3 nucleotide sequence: TGTGCCAGTAGCCCACAAAGGGGCGAGAACTATGGCTACACCTTC.

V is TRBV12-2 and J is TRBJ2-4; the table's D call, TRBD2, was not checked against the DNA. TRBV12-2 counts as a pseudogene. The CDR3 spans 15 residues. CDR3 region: CASRLSVGSTGIQYF. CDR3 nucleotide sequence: TGTGCAAGTCGCTTAAGTGTAGGTAGCACCGGCATTCAGTACTTC.

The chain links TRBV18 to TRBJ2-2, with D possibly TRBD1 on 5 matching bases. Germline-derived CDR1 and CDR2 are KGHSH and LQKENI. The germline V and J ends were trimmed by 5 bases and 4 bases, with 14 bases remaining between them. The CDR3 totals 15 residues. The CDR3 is CASSEMSGFTGELFF. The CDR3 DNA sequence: TGTGCCAGCTCAGAAATGTCAGGGTTCACCGGGGAGCTGTTTTTT.

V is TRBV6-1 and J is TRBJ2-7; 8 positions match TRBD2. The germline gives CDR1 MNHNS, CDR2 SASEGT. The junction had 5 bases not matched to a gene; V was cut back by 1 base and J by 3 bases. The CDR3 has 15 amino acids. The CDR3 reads CASSEVRREDYEQYF. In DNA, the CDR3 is TGTGCCAGCAGTGAAGTCCGGCGGGAGGACTACGAGCAGTACTTC.